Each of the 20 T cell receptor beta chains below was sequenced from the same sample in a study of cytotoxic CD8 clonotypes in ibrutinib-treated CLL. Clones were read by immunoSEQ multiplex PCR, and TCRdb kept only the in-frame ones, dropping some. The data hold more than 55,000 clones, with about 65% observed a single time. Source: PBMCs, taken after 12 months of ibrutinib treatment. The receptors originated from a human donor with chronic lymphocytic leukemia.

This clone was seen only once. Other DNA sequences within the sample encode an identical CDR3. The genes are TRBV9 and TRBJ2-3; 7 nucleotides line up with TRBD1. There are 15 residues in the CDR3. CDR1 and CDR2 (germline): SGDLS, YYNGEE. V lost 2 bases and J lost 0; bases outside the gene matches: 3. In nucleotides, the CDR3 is TGTGCCAGCAGCGTTACAGGGGCTAGCACAGATACGCAGTATTTT. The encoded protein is CASSVTGASTDTQYF.

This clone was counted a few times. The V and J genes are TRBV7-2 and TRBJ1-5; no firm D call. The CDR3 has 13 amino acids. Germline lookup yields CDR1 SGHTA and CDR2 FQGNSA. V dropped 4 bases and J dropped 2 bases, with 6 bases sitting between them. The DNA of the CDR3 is TGTGCCAGCAGCTCGGACCGCAATCAGCCCCAGCATTTT. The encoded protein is CASSSDRNQPQHF.

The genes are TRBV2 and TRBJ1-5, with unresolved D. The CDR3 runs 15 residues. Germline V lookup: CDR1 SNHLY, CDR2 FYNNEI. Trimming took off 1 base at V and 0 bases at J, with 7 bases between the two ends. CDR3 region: CASSEGRISNQPQHF. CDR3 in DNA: TGTGCCAGCAGTGAAGGGAGGATTAGCAATCAGCCCCAGCATTTT.

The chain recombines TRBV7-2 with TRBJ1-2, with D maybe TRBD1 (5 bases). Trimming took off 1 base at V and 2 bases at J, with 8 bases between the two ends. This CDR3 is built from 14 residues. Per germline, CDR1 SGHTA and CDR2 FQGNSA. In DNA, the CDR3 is TGTGCCAGCAGCTTAGAATCAGGGAACTATGGCTACACCTTC. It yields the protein CASSLESGNYGYTF. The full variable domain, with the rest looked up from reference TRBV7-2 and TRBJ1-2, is GAGVSQSPSNKVTEKGKDVELRCDPISGHTALYWYRQSLGQGLEFLIYFQGNSAPDKSGLPSDRFSAERTGGSVSTLTIQRTQQEDSAVYLCASSLESGNYGYTFGSGTRLTVV.

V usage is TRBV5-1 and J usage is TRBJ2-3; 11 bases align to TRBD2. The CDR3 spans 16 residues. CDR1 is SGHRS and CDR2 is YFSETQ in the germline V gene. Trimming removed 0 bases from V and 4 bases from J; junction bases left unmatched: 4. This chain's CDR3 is CASSLDTSGSSDTQYF. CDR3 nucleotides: TGCGCCAGCAGCTTGGACACTAGCGGGAGCTCAGATACGCAGTATTTT.

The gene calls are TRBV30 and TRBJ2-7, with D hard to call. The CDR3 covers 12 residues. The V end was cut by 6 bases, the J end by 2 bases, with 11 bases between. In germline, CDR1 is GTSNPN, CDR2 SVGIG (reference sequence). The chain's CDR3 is CACKTSTYEQYF. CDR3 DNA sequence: TGTGCCTGCAAAACTTCGACCTACGAGCAGTACTTC.

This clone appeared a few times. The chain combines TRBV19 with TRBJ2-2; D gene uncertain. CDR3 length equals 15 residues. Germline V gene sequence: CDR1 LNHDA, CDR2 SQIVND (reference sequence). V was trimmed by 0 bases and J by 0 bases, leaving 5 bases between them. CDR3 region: CASSIEGTNTGELFF. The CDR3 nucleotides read TGTGCCAGTAGTATAGAAGGAACGAACACCGGGGAGCTGTTTTTT.

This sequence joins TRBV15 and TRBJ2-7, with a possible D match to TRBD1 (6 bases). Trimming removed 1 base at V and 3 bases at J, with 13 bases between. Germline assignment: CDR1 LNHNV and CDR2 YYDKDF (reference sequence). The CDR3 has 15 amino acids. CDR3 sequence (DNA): TGTGCCACCAGCAGAGTGGGGGCAGTCTACTACGAGCAGTACTTC. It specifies CATSRVGAVYYEQYF.

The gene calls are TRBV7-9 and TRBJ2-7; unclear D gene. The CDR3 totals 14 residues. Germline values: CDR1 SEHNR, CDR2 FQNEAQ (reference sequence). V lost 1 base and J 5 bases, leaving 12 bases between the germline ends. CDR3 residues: CASSLGAVSHEQYF. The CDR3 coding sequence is TGTGCCAGCAGCTTAGGGGCCGTTTCCCACGAGCAGTACTTC.

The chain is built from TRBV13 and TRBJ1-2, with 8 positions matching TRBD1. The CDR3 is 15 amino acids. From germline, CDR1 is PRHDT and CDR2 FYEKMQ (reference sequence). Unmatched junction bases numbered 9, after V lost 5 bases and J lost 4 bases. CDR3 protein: CASSSPDRGAYGYTF. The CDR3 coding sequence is TGTGCCAGCAGCAGCCCCGACAGGGGAGCCTATGGCTACACCTTC.

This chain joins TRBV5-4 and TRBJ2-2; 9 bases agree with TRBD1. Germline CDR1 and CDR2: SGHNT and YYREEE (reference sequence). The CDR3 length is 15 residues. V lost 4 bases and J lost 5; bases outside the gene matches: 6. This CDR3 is CASSRRDRVTGELFF. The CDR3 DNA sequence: TGTGCCAGCAGCCGCCGGGACAGGGTTACCGGGGAGCTGTTTTTT.

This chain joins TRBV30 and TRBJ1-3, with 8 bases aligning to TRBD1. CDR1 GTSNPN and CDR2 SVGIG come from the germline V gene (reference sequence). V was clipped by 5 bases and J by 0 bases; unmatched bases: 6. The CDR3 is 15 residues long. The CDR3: CAWGPTGGSGNTIYF. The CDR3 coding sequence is TGTGCCTGGGGGCCAACAGGGGGCTCTGGAAACACCATATATTTT.

For the CDR3, the DNA is TGTGCCAGCAGCCAAGTCGGCCAGGGGAATGGCTACACCTTC. Its translation: CASSQVGQGNGYTF. The genes are TRBV14 and TRBJ1-2, with D possibly being TRBD1 (6 bases). The germline V and J ends were trimmed by 1 base and 6 bases, with 12 bases remaining between them. This CDR3 spans 14 amino acids. The germline gives CDR1 SGHDN, CDR2 FVKESK. Full variable domain (remainder filled in from reference TRBV14 and TRBJ1-2): EAGVTQFPSHSVIEKGQTVTLRCDPISGHDNLYWYRRVMGKEIKFLLHFVKESKQDESGMPNNRFLAERTGGTYSTLKVQPAELEDSGVYFCASSQVGQGNGYTFGSGTRLTVV.

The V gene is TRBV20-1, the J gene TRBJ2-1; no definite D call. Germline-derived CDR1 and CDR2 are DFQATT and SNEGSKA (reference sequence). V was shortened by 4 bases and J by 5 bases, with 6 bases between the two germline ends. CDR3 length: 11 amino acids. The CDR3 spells CSAINNNEQFF. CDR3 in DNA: TGCAGTGCTATTAATAACAATGAGCAGTTCTTC.

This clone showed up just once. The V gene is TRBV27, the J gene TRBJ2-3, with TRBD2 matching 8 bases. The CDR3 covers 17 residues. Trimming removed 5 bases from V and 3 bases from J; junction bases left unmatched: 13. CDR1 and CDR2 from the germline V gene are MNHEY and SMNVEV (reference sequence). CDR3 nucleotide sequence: TGTGCCAGCAGTGGGCGAAAAGCGGGACTAGTGACAGATACGCAGTATTTT. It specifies CASSGRKAGLVTDTQYF.

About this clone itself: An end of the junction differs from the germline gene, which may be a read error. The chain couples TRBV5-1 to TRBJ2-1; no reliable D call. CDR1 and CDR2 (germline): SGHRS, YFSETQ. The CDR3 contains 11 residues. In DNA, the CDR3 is TGCGCCAGCAGCCCTGACAATGAACAGTTCTTC. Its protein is CASSPDNEQFF.

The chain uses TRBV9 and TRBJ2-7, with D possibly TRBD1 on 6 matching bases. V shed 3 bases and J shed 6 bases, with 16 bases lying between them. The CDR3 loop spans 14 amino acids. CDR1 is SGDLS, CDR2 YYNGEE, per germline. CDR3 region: CASSADSGRGEQYF. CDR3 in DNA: TGTGCCAGCAGCGCGGACAGCGGACGGGGCGAGCAGTACTTC. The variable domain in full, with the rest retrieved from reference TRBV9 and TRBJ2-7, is DSGVTQTPKHLITATGQRVTLRCSPRSGDLSVYWYQQSLDQGLQFLIQYYNGEERAKGNILERFSAQQFPDLHSELNLSSLELGDSALYFCASSADSGRGEQYFGPGTRLTVT.

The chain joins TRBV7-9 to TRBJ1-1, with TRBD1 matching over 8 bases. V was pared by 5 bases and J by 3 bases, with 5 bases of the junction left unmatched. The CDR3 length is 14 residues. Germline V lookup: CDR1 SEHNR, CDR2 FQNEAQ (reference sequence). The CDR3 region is CASSRPDRDTEAFF. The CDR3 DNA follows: TGTGCCAGCAGCCGACCGGACAGGGACACTGAAGCTTTCTTT.

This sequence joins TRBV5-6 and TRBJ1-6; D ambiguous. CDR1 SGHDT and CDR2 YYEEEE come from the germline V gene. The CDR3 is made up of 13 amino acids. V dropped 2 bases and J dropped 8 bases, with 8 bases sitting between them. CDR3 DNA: TGTGCCAGCAGCTTAGTCCTTGATTCACCCCTCCACTTT. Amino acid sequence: CASSLVLDSPLHF.

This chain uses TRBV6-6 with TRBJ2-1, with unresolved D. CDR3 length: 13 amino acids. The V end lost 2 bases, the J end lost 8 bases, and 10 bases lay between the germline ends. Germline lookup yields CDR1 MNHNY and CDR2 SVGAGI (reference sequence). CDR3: CASSYPRSDEQFF. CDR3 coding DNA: TGTGCCAGCAGTTACCCCCGTTCGGATGAGCAGTTCTTC.